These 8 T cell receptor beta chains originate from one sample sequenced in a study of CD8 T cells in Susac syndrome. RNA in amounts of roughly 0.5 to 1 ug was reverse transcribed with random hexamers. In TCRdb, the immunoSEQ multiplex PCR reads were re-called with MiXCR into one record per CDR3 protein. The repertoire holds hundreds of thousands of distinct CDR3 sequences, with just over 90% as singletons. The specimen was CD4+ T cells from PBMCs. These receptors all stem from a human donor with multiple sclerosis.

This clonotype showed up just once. CDR3 amino acids: CASSPDSANYGYTF. CDR3 bases: TGCGCCAGCAGCCCCGACAGCGCTAACTATGGCTACACCTTC. The gene calls are TRBV5-1 and TRBJ1-2; TRBD1 might be the D (5 bases). Trimming stripped 4 bases from V and 0 bases from J, with 10 bases between. Germline-derived CDR1 and CDR2 are SGHRS and YFSETQ. The CDR3 has 14 residues.

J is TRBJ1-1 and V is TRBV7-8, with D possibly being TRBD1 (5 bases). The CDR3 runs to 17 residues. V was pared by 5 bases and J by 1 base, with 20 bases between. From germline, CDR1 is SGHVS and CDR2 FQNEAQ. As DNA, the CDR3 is TGTGCCAGCAGCACAAAAGAGAGACAGAGAAGGAACACTGAAGCTTTCTTT. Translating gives CASSTKERQRRNTEAFF. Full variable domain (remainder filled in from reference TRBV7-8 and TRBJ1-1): GAGVSQSPRYKVAKRGQDVALRCDPISGHVSLFWYQQALGQGPEFLTYFQNEAQLDKSGLPSDRFFAERPEGSVSTLKIQRTQQEDSAVYLCASSTKERQRRNTEAFFGQGTRLTVV.

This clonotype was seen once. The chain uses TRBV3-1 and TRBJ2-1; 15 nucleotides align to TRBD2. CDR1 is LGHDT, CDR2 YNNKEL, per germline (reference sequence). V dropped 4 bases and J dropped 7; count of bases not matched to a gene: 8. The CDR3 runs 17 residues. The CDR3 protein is CASSRVRTSGGANEQFF. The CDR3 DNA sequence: TGTGCCAGCAGCCGAGTTCGGACTAGCGGGGGGGCGAATGAGCAGTTCTTC.

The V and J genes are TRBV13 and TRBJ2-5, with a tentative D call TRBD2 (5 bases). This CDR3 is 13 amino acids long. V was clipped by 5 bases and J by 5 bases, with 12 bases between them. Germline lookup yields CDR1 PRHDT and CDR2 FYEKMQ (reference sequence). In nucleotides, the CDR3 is TGTGCCAGCAGCCTCCGGACGGGGGAGACCCAGTACTTC. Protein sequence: CASSLRTGETQYF.

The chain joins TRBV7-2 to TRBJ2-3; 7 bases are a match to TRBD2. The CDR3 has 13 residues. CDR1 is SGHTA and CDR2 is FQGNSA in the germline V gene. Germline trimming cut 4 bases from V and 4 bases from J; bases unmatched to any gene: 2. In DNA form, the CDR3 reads TGTGCCAGCAGCTGGGACTACCCAGATACGCAGTATTTT. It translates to CASSWDYPDTQYF. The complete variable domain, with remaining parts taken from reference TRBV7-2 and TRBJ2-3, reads GAGVSQSPSNKVTEKGKDVELRCDPISGHTALYWYRQSLGQGLEFLIYFQGNSAPDKSGLPSDRFSAERTGGSVSTLTIQRTQQEDSAVYLCASSWDYPDTQYFGPGTRLTVL.

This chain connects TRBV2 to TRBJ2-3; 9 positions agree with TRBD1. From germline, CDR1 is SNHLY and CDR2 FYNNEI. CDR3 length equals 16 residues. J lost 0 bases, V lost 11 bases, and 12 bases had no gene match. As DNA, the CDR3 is TGTGCCGGGGCGCGGGACAGGGCCCCTAGCACAGATACGCAGTATTTT. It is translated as CAGARDRAPSTDTQYF.

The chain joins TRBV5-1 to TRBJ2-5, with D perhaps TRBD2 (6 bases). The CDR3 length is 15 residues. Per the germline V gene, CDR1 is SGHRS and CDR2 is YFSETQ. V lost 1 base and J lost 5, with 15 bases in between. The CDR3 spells CASSLTQAEGETQYF. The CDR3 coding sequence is TGCGCCAGCAGCTTGACGCAGGCGGAGGGGGAGACCCAGTACTTC.

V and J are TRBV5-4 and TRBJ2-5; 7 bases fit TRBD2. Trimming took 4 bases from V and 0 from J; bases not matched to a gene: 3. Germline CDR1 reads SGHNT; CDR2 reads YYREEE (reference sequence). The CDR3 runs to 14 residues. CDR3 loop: CASSRGGDQETQYF. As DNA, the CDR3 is TGTGCCAGCAGCCGCGGGGGAGACCAAGAGACCCAGTACTTC.